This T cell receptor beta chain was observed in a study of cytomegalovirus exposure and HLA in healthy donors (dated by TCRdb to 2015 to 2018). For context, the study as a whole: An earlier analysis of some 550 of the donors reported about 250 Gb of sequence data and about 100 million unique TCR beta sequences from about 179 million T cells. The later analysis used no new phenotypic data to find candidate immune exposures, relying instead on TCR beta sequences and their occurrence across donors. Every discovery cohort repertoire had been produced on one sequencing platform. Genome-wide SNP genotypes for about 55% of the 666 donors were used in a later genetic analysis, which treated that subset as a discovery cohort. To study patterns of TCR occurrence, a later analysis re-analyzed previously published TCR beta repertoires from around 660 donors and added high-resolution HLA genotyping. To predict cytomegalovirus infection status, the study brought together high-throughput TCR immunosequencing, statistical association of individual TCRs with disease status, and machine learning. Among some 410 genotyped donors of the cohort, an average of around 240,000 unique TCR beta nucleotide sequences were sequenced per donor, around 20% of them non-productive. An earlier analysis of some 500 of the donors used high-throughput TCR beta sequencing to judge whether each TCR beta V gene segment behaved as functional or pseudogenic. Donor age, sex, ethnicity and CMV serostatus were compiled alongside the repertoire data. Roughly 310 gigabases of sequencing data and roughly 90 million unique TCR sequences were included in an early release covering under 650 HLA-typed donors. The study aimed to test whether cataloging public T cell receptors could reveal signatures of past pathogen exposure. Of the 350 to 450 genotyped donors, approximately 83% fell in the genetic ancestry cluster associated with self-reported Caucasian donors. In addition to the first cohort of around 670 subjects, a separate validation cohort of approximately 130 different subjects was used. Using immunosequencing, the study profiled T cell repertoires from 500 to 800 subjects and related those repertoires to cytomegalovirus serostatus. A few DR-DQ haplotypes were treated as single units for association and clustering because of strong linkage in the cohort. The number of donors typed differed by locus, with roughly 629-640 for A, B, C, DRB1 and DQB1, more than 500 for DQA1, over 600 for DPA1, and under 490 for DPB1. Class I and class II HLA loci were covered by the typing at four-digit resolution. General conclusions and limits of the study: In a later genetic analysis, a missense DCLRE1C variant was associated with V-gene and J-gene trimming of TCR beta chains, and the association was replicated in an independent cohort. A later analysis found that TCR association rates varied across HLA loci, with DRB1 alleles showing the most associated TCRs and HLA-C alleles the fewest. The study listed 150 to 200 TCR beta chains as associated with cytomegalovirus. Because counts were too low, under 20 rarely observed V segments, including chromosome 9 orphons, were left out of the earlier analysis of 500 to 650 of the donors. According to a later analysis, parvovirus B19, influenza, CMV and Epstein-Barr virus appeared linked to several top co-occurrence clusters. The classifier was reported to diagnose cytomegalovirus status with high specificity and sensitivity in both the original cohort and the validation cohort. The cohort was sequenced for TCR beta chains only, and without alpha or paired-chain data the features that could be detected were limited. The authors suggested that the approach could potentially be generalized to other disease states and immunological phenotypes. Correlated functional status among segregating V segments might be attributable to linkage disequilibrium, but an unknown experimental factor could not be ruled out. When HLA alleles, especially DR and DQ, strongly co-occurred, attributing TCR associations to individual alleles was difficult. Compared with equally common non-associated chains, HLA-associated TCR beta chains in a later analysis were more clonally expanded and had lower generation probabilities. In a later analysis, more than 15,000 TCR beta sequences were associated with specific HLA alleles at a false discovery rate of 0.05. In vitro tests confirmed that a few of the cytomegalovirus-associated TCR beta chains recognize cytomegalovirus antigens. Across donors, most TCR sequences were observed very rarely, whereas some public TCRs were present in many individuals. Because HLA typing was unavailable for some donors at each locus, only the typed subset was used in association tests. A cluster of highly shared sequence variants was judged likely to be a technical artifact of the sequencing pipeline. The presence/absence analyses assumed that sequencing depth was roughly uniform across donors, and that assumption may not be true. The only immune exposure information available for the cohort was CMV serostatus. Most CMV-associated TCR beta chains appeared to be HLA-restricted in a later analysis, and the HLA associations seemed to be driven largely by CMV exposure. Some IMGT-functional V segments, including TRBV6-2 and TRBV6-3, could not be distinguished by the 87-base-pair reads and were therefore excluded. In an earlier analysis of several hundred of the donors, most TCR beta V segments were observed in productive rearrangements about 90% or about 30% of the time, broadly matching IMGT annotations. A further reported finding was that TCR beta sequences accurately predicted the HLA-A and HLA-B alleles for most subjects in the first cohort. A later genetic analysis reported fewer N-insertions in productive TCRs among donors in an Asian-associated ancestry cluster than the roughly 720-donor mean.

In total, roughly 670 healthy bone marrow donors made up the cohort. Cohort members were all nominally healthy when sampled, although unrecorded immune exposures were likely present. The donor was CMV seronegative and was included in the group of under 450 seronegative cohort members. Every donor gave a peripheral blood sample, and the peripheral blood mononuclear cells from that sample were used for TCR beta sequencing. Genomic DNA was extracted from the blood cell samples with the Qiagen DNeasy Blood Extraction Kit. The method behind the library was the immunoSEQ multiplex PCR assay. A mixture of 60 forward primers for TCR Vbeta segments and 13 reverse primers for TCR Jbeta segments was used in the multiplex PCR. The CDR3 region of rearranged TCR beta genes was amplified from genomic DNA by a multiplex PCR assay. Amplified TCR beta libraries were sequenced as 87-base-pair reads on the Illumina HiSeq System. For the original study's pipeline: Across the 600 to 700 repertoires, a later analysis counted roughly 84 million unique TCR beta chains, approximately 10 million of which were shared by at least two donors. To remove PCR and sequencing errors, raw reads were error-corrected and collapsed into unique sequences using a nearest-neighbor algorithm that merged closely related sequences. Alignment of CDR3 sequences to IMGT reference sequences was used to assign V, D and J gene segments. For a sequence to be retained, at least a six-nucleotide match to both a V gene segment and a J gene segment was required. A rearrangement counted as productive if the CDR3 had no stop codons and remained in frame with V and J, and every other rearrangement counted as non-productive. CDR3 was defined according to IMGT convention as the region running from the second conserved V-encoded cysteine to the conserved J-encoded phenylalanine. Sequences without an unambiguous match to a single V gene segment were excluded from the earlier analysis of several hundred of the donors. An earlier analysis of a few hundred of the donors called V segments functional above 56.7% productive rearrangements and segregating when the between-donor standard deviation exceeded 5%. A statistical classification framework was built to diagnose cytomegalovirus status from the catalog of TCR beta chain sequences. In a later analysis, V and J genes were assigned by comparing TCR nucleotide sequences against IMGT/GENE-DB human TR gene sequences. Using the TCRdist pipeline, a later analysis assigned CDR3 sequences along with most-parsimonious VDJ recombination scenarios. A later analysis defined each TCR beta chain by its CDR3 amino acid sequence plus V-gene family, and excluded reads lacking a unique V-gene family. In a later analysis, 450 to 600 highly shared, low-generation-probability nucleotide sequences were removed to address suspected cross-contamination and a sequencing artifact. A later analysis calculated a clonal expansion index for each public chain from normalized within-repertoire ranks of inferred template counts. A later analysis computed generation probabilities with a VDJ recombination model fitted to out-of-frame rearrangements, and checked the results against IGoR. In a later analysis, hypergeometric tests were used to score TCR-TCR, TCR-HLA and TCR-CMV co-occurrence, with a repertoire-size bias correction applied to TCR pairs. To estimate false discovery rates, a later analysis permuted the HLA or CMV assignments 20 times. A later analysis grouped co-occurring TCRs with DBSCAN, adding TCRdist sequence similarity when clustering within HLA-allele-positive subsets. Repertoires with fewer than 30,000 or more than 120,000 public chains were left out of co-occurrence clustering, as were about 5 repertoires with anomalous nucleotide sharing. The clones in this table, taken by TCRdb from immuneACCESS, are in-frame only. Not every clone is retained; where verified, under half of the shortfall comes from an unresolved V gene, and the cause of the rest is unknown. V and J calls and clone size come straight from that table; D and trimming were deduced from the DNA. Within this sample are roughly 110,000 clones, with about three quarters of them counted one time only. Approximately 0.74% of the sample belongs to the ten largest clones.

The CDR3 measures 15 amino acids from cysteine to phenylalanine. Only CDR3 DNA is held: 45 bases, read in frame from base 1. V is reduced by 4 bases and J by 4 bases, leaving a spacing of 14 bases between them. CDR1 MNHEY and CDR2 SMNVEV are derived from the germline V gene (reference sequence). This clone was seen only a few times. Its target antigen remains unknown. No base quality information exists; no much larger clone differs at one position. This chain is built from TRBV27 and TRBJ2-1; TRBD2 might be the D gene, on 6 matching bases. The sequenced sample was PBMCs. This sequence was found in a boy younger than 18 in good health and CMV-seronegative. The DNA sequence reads TGTGCCAGCAGTTCATTTGGAGGGCCTTACAATGAGCAGTTCTTC. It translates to CASSSFGGPYNEQFF.